Following are 5 T cell receptor beta chains from one sample sequenced in a study of T cells in Graves' hyperthyroidism and ophthalmopathy. TCR beta CDR3 regions were amplified from RNA transcripts. A first-round RT-PCR of the TCR CDR3 used the HTBI primer set. MiXCR, run by TCRdb on the multiplex PCR reads, gives a single entry per CDR3 protein. The table shows 360,000 or so distinct CDR3 sequences, with about a sixth occurring only once. The material sequenced was blood. These receptors originate from a woman aged 40 to 55 with Graves' ophthalmopathy.

This clonotype was detected ten times or more. This sequence joins TRBV6-5 and TRBJ1-1, with D hard to call. This CDR3 contains 16 residues. Germline assignment: CDR1 MNHEY and CDR2 SVGAGI. V was cut by 2 bases and J by 2 bases, with 15 bases left in between. In nucleotides, the CDR3 is TGTGCCAGCAGTTACCCGACGGGGATCGGTAACACTGAAGCTTTCTTT. Amino acids: CASSYPTGIGNTEAFF.

This clonotype has ten or more counts. This may be a read error: a much more frequent sequence differs by one nucleotide. This CDR3 is missing its conserved last phenylalanine or tryptophan, likely due to a read error. The gene calls are TRBV27 and TRBJ2-7; D gene uncertain. The CDR3 is 13 residues long. Germline CDR1 is MNHEY and CDR2 is SMNVEV (reference sequence). V lost 3 bases to trimming and J lost 2 bases, with 8 bases between them. This CDR3 is CASSFRVTYEQYL. In nucleotides, the CDR3 is TGTGCCAGCAGTTTCAGAGTAACCTACGAGCAGTACCTC.

The V call is TRBV28, the J call TRBJ1-3; unclear D gene. V was trimmed by 3 bases and J by 2 bases, leaving 11 bases between them. Germline CDR1 reads MDHEN; CDR2 reads SYDVKM. The CDR3 runs 15 residues. In nucleotides, the CDR3 is TGTGCCAGCAGTTTTGAAGGGAATCCTGGAAACACCATATATTTT. It specifies CASSFEGNPGNTIYF.

This clonotype occurred a few times. This chain's CDR3 is CASGKGIGQGTRGYTF. CDR3 sequence (DNA): TGTGCCAGCGGCAAAGGAATAGGACAGGGGACGCGGGGCTACACCTTC. The rearrangement links TRBV12-3 or TRBV12-4 to TRBJ1-2, with TRBD1 identical over 9 bases. V shed 8 bases and J 8 bases; nucleotides not matched to a gene: 18. The CDR3 has 16 residues.

This clonotype was seen at least ten times. The rearrangement links TRBV15 to TRBJ2-7; D gene unclear. This CDR3 comprises 13 residues. CDR1 is LNHNV, CDR2 YYDKDF, per germline (reference sequence). Deletions cut 1 base from V and 2 bases from J, with 6 bases between. CDR3 residues: CATSRVSAYEQYF. DNA for the CDR3: TGTGCCACCAGCAGAGTTTCGGCCTACGAGCAGTACTTC.